These T cell receptor beta chains were read from a single sample in a study of graft-versus-host responses after intestinal transplantation. What these receptors recognize is not known. Assay used: immunoSEQ multiplex PCR; TCRdb lists only in-frame clones, some missing. The sample lists tens of thousands of clones; 90% were seen once. The input for sequencing was unstimulated CD8+ T cells sorted from spleen or lymph node cells, taken before intestinal transplant. The receptor set was obtained from a human donor who received an intestinal transplant. The CDR3 runs from the conserved cysteine through the conserved F or W. A D gene is named only where the DNA matches it firmly. Size tells how often a clone was seen (once, few, many) or the class of an expanded clone, and some rows leave it out.

clone size	D gene	V gene	CDR3 length	J gene	CDR3 DNA	CDR3 protein
.	TRBD1	TRBV4-1	12	TRBJ1-2	TGCGCCACCCAGGGACAGAGCAATGGCTACACCTTC	CATQGQSNGYTF
.	TRBD1	TRBV6-5	15	TRBJ2-7	TGTGCCAGCAGTTCCCTGGGACAGGGAGCCTACGAGCAGTACTTC	CASSSLGQGAYEQYF
.	TRBD1	TRBV4-1	15	TRBJ1-2	TGCGCCAGCAGCCCCCGGACAGGGACGATATATGGCTACACCTTC	CASSPRTGTIYGYTF
.	TRBD1	TRBV9	17	TRBJ1-1	TGTGCCAGCAGCGCCGGGGGGACAGGGGCCGGGGAGACTGAAGCTTTCTTT	CASSAGGTGAGETEAFF
.	TRBD1	TRBV25-1	15	TRBJ1-2	TGTGCCAGCAGTTCTATGGAGGGGGCCTGGGATGGCTACACCTTC	CASSSMEGAWDGYTF
.	TRBD2	TRBV29-1	13	TRBJ2-1	TGCAGCGCCAGCGGGGGGAGCTACAATGAGCAGTTCTTC	CSASGGSYNEQFF
few	TRBD1	TRBV6-6	13	TRBJ2-7	TGTGCCAAAGCCCCAAGGGACAGGGAGGATCAGTACTTC	CAKAPRDREDQYF
few	.	TRBV6-6	14	TRBJ1-5	TGTGCCAGCAGTTACTTGGGGGGAGGCCAGCCCCAGCATTTT	CASSYLGGGQPQHF
.	.	TRBV7-2	14	TRBJ2-3	TGTGCCAGCAGCTTAGTTAGCGCTACGGATACGCAGTATTTT	CASSLVSATDTQYF
once	TRBD1	TRBV5-1	17	TRBJ2-6	TGCGCCAGCAGCTCCGGGACAGGGGGCGGTGGGGCCAACGTCCTGACTTTC	CASSSGTGGGGANVLTF
.	.	TRBV2	15	TRBJ2-3	TGTGCCAGCAGCGGGGGGCCTACTAGCACAGATACGCAGTATTTT	CASSGGPTSTDTQYF
.	.	TRBV19	13	TRBJ2-7	TGTGCCAGTAGTATTGGGGCGGCCGTGGAGCAGTACTTC	CASSIGAAVEQYF
.	.	TRBV9	16	TRBJ1-4	TGTGCCAGCAGCGTAGCCGGGGGAGCAACTAATGAAAAACTGTTTTTT	CASSVAGGATNEKLFF
few	TRBD1	TRBV29-1	14	TRBJ2-7	TGCAGCGTTTTCTCCGGGACAGGGCCCTACGAGCAGTACTTC	CSVFSGTGPYEQYF
.	.	TRBV9	15	TRBJ2-2	TGTGCCAGCAGCGTAGGCAGGGTACCCACCGGGGAGCTGTTTTTT	CASSVGRVPTGELFF
few	.	TRBV5-1	11	TRBJ2-7	TGCGCCAGCAGCCCCCGACTAGGCCGGTACTTC	CASSPRLGRYF
.	.	TRBV7-9	14	TRBJ1-1	TGTGCCAGCAGCCCCTCCGGGGTCCCCTCTGAAGCTTTCTTT	CASSPSGVPSEAFF
.	.	TRBV27	12	TRBJ2-7	TGTGCCAGCAGTCCGAGCTCCTACGAGCAGTACTTC	CASSPSSYEQYF
.	TRBD2	TRBV9	16	TRBJ2-2	TGTGCCAGCAGCAGTCAGCGGGGGGGCGGATCCGGGGAGCTGTTTTTT	CASSSQRGGGSGELFF
.	TRBD1	TRBV5-4	18	TRBJ1-2	TGTGCCAGCAGCTTGGAGGGGGGACAGGACGCATTGGACTATGGCTACACCTTC	CASSLEGGQDALDYGYTF
.	.	TRBV9	16	TRBJ1-4	TGTGCCAGCAGCGCTTTAACCGGGACTCCCAATGAAAAACTGTTTTTT	CASSALTGTPNEKLFF
.	.	TRBV5-6	14	TRBJ2-1	TGTGCCAGCAGCTTGGGCCTAGCTGGCGATGAGCAGTTCTTC	CASSLGLAGDEQFF
.	.	TRBV4-1	13	TRBJ1-5	TGCGCCAGCAGCCAAGACCTCGGGCAGCCCCAGCATTTT	CASSQDLGQPQHF
.	TRBD1	TRBV7-8	14	TRBJ2-5	TGTGCCAGCAGCCCACAGGGGGCGATGGAGACCCAGTACTTC	CASSPQGAMETQYF
.	TRBD1	TRBV14	15	TRBJ1-1	TGTGCCAGCAGCCAAGTCGGGAGGGGGCCTACTGAAGCTTTCTTT	CASSQVGRGPTEAFF
.	.	TRBV5-1	15	TRBJ1-3	TGCGCCAGCAGCTCCGACGGGGGACCTGGAAACACCATATATTTT	CASSSDGGPGNTIYF
.	.	TRBV9	14	TRBJ2-1	TGTGCCAGCAGCGCCCAGGGGATCTACAATGAGCAGTTCTTC	CASSAQGIYNEQFF
few	.	TRBV5-1	13	TRBJ2-7	TGCGCCAGCGGACCCGACAGTACCTACGAGCAGTACTTC	CASGPDSTYEQYF
once	TRBD2	TRBV9	13	TRBJ2-7	TGTGCCAGCAGCCCGGGGACTAGCTACGAGCAGTACTTC	CASSPGTSYEQYF
.	TRBD2	TRBV7-6	15	TRBJ2-1	TGTGCCAGCAGCTTATTTAGTCTTTCTAGCGGTGAGCAGTTCTTC	CASSLFSLSSGEQFF
.	.	TRBV19	17	TRBJ2-7	TGTGCCAGTAGTATACTGGGCAGTGGCCCTAACCCCTACGAGCAGTACTTC	CASSILGSGPNPYEQYF
once	TRBD2	TRBV9	15	TRBJ2-1	TGTGCCAGCAGCGTGGCTAGCGGGGGGGCCTATGAGCAGTTCTTC	CASSVASGGAYEQFF
.	.	TRBV5-6	15	TRBJ2-1	TGTGCCAGCAGTTATCGACAGAATTCCTACAATGAGCAGTTCTTC	CASSYRQNSYNEQFF
once	.	TRBV5-6	18	TRBJ2-5	TGTGCCAGCAGCTCCCGGGTAGCTGTTGTGGTGTGGCAAGAGACCCAGTACTTC	CASSSRVAVVVWQETQYF
.	TRBD1	TRBV7-9	14	TRBJ1-4	TGTGCCAGCAGCTTGGGGACAGGGGGGGAAAAACTGTTTTTT	CASSLGTGGEKLFF
.	TRBD1	TRBV29-1	15	TRBJ1-5	TGCAGCCCTGAGAAAGGAGAAGGGGGCCACCAGCCCCAGCATTTT	CSPEKGEGGHQPQHF
once	.	TRBV13	15	TRBJ1-1	TGTGCCAGCAGCTTAGCGTTTGGGCAGAACACTGAAGCTTTCTTT	CASSLAFGQNTEAFF
.	.	TRBV20-1	11	TRBJ2-2	TGCAGTGCTAGCCGCACCGGGGAGCTGTTTTTT	CSASRTGELFF
once	.	TRBV12-5	14	TRBJ1-5	TGTGCTAGTGGTTGGCCGGGTATCAATCAGCCCCAGCATTTT	CASGWPGINQPQHF
.	.	TRBV23-1	13	TRBJ2-3	TGCGCCAGCCGACCCCCTAAGGGGGATACGCAGTATTTT	CASRPPKGDTQYF
.	TRBD2	TRBV25-1	15	TRBJ2-3	TGTGCCAGCAGTGCCTCCGGGACTAGAGAGGATACGCAGTATTTT	CASSASGTREDTQYF
once	.	TRBV9	13	TRBJ2-5	TGTGCCAGCAGCGGCGGATTCCAAGAGACCCAGTACTTC	CASSGGFQETQYF
.	.	TRBV19	14	TRBJ1-1	TGTGCCAGTAGATGGAGAACAGGTGTCACTGAAGCTTTCTTT	CASRWRTGVTEAFF
.	.	TRBV5-1	15	TRBJ2-7	TGCGCCAGCAGCTTGGCCACGGACAGCTCCTACGAGCAGTACTTC	CASSLATDSSYEQYF
.	.	TRBV25-1	13	TRBJ1-6	TGTGCCAGCATCGGGGGCTATAATTCACCCCTCCACTTT	CASIGGYNSPLHF